A single sample is the source of the 18 T cell receptor beta chains below, sequenced in a study of blood T cell repertoires in COVID-19. TCRdb's table, derived via immunoSEQ multiplex PCR, lists solely in-frame clones and lacks some. Seen here are around 170,000 clones, around 89% observed once, and the top ten hold roughly 4.2%. Sample: peripheral blood. The receptors originated from a woman aged 25 to 39 with acute or convalescent COVID-19.

The chain employs TRBV18 and TRBJ1-6; 10 nucleotides match TRBD1. The CDR3 consists of 14 residues. Germline assignment: CDR1 KGHSH and CDR2 LQKENI. With 6 bases clipped from V and 10 bases from J, the junction kept 6 bases outside the gene matches. DNA of the CDR3: TGTGCCAGCTCCGGGACAGGGGAATTCTCACCCCTCCACTTT. This encodes CASSGTGEFSPLHF.

V usage is TRBV3-1 (or the pseudogene TRBV3-2) and J usage is TRBJ2-3; a possible D gene is TRBD2 (5 bases). The CDR3 length is 16 residues. Per germline, CDR1 LGHDT and CDR2 YNNKEL (reference sequence). The V end was cut by 4 bases, the J end by 1 base, with 15 bases between. DNA of the CDR3: TGTGCCAGCAGCCGGCTATCTAGCAGCCGCACAGATACGCAGTATTTT. Translated: CASSRLSSSRTDTQYF.

The rearrangement joins TRBV2 to TRBJ1-2, with D perhaps TRBD1 (5 bases). V lost 7 bases and J 0 bases, leaving 6 bases between the germline ends. Germline CDR1 reads SNHLY; CDR2 reads FYNNEI. The CDR3 has 12 amino acids. CDR3 DNA: TGTGCCAGCACGGACACTAACTATGGCTACACCTTC. Translating it yields CASTDTNYGYTF.

This clone was seen once. V is TRBV6-2 or TRBV6-3 and J is TRBJ2-7; D possibly corresponds to TRBD2 (6 bases). The length of the CDR3 is 17 residues. V was clipped by 2 bases and J by 1 base, with 18 bases between them. CDR1 and CDR2 (germline): MNHEY, SVGEGT. The DNA of the CDR3 is TGTGCCAGCAGTTACCCGGTGCCGGGGGTGGCTTCCTACGAGCAGTACTTC. It translates to CASSYPVPGVASYEQYF.

The chain has TRBV6-2 or TRBV6-3 and TRBJ1-1; D is undetermined. This CDR3 contains 12 residues. Germline values: CDR1 MNHEY, CDR2 SVGEGT. Trimming cost V 3 bases and J 8 bases, with 10 bases left between them. This CDR3 reads CASSYAGAEAFF. In nucleotides, the CDR3 is TGTGCCAGCAGTTATGCGGGAGCGGAAGCTTTCTTT.

This clone was found a few times. The chain recombines TRBV24-1 with TRBJ2-1, with 10 positions matching TRBD2. V lost 4 bases and J lost 4; bases outside the gene matches: 6. Germline-derived CDR1 and CDR2 are KGHDR and SFDVKD. The CDR3 covers 16 residues. The DNA for the CDR3 is TGTGCCACCAGTGACCAGGTAGCGGGAGGATACAATGAGCAGTTCTTC. It specifies CATSDQVAGGYNEQFF.

This sequence joins TRBV29-1 and TRBJ2-7; a weak D match, TRBD2 (5 bases). The ends were cut back, 3 bases at V and 5 bases at J, with 8 bases in the middle. The germline V gene has CDR1 SQVTM and CDR2 ANQGSEA. CDR3 length: 11 amino acids. The CDR3 bases are TGCAGCGTTGATGACGGGAACGAGCAGTACTTC. Encoded protein: CSVDDGNEQYF.

The chain is built from TRBV11-2 and TRBJ2-2, with TRBD2 as a possible D gene (5 bases). CDR1 is SGHAT, CDR2 FQNNGV, per germline. The V and J ends lost 2 bases and 3 bases respectively, with 22 bases between them. The CDR3 totals 19 residues. The CDR3 DNA sequence: TGTGCCAGCAGCTTAAGGGCTAGCCTACCTATCCTAGACACCGGGGAGCTGTTTTTT. Amino acids: CASSLRASLPILDTGELFF. The full variable domain, with the rest looked up from reference TRBV11-2 and TRBJ2-2, is EAGVAQSPRYKIIEKRQSVAFWCNPISGHATLYWYQQILGQGPKLLIQFQNNGVVDDSQLPKDRFSAERLKGVDSTLKIQPAKLEDSAVYLCASSLRASLPILDTGELFFGEGSRLTVL.

The genes are TRBV10-2 and TRBJ2-7; 7 bases map to TRBD2. Germline trimming cut 6 bases from V and 3 bases from J; bases unmatched to any gene: 8. From germline, CDR1 is WSHSY and CDR2 SAAADI. The CDR3 covers 14 residues. CDR3 amino acids: CASRPSGEGYEQYF. CDR3 nucleotide sequence: TGCGCCAGCAGGCCTAGCGGAGAAGGCTACGAGCAGTACTTC.

The chain couples TRBV7-2 to TRBJ1-4; D unresolved. Germline V gives CDR1 SGHTA, CDR2 FQGNSA. The CDR3 length is 13 residues. Trimming shortened V by 4 bases and J by 6 bases, and 9 bases separated the two germline ends. The CDR3 loop is CASSSRLDEKLFF. DNA of the CDR3: TGTGCCAGCAGCTCTAGGTTGGATGAAAAACTGTTTTTT.

The V gene is TRBV6-1, the J gene TRBJ1-4; D gene uncertain. Between the trimmed V and J ends, which lost 3 bases and 7 bases, there was a span of 6 bases. Germline CDR1 is MNHNS and CDR2 is SASEGT. This CDR3 has 12 amino acids. The CDR3 protein is CASSETLEKLFF. CDR3 nucleotides: TGTGCCAGCAGTGAGACACTTGAAAAACTGTTTTTT.

The chain uses TRBV4-1 and TRBJ2-3; D might be TRBD2 (6 bases). Germline V gene lookup returns CDR1 MGHRA and CDR2 YSYEKL. This CDR3 has 14 residues. Deletions cut 4 bases from V and 0 bases from J, with 8 bases between. CDR3 nucleotides: TGCGCCAGCAGCCCGGGACTTAGCACAGATACGCAGTATTTT. It specifies CASSPGLSTDTQYF.

CDR3: CASSPPERNYGYTF. CDR3 nucleotides: TGTGCCAGCTCACCACCGGAGCGTAACTATGGCTACACCTTC. V and J are TRBV18 and TRBJ1-2; D ambiguous. The CDR3 runs to 14 residues. The V gene's germline CDR1 is KGHSH and CDR2 LQKENI. The V and J ends lost 0 bases and 1 base respectively, with 6 bases between them.

The rearrangement uses TRBV28 and TRBJ2-3, with a weak D call TRBD2 (6 bases). The V end was cut by 7 bases, the J end by 0 bases, with 17 bases between. This CDR3 contains 16 residues. CDR1 MDHEN and CDR2 SYDVKM come from the germline V gene. CDR3 nucleotide sequence: TGTGCCAGCAATTCCCCCCGGGACTCTAGCACAGATACGCAGTATTTT. Its protein product is CASNSPRDSSTDTQYF. Variable domain in full (rest from reference TRBV28 and TRBJ2-3): DVKVTQSSRYLVKRTGEKVFLECVQDMDHENMFWYRQDPGLGLRLIYFSYDVKMKEKGDIPEGYSVSREKKERFSLILESASTNQTSMYLCASNSPRDSSTDTQYFGPGTRLTVL.

The chain couples TRBV11-3 to TRBJ2-5; 9 nucleotides agree with TRBD1. The CDR3 is made up of 16 amino acids. Trimming cost V 5 bases and J 5 bases; bases outside gene matches: 12. In germline, CDR1 is SGHNT, CDR2 YENEEA. The CDR3 loop is CASSPSGTGRGETQYF. DNA for the CDR3: TGTGCCAGCAGCCCATCTGGGACAGGGCGGGGGGAGACCCAGTACTTC.

This clone was picked up a small number of times. V is TRBV2 and J is TRBJ1-2, with D tentatively TRBD1 (5 bases). The ends were cut back, 5 bases at V and 6 bases at J, with 13 bases in the middle. This CDR3 has 13 amino acids. Germline values: CDR1 SNHLY, CDR2 FYNNEI. CDR3 nucleotide sequence: TGTGCCAGCAGTCCCGGGGGGAGGGATGGCTACACCTTC. Translated: CASSPGGRDGYTF.

This chain joins TRBV6-5 and TRBJ2-1, with D tentatively TRBD2 (5 bases). Germline V gene sequence: CDR1 MNHEY, CDR2 SVGAGI. Trimming took off 2 bases at V and 7 bases at J, with 12 bases between the two ends. The CDR3 runs 14 residues. The CDR3 sequence: CASSYDYSLNEQFF. CDR3 nucleotide sequence: TGTGCCAGCAGTTACGACTATTCTCTTAATGAGCAGTTCTTC.

The chain carries TRBV11-2 and TRBJ1-1, with D hard to call. This CDR3 comprises 12 residues. Germline CDR1 is SGHAT and CDR2 is FQNNGV. The V end was cut by 6 bases, the J end by 10 bases, with 15 bases between. The CDR3 coding sequence is TGTGCCAGCAGAGAGCTCGGCGACTTAGCTTTCTTT. Its translation: CASRELGDLAFF.